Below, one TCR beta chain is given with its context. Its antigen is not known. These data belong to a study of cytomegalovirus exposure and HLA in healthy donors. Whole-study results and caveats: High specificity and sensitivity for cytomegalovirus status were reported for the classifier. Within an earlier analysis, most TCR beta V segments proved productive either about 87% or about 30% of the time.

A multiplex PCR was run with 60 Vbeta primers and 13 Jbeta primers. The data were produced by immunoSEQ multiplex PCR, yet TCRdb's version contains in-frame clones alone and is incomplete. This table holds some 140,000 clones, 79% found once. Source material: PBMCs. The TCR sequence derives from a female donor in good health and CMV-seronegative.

CDR3 in amino acids: CASSPLAGVVHEQYF. Here the CDR3 DNA reads TGTGCCAGCAGCCCTCTAGCGGGAGTGGTTCACGAGCAGTACTTC. The V gene is TRBV7-9, the J gene TRBJ2-7; TRBD2 matches 10 bases. The CDR3 runs 15 residues. The germline V gene encodes CDR1 SEHNR and CDR2 FQNEAQ (reference sequence). Trimming at V came to 5 bases and at J to 5 bases, leaving 9 bases not matched to a gene.